Listed below are T cell receptor beta chains from one sample, sequenced in a study of identifying expanded T cells in peripheral blood. This table comes from immunoSEQ multiplex PCR, and its TCRdb copy is limited to in-frame clones, with some not included. The repertoire has 84,000 or so clones, roughly 90% of them found once; the top ten carry 7.3%. The sequenced sample consisted of blood. The receptors originated from a person between 18 and 70 years old in good health. Both conserved end residues are part of each CDR3. The D gene is left open where the match is weak. Size tells how often a clone was seen (once, few, many) or the class of an expanded clone, and some rows leave it out.

V	J	D	length	size	CDR3	DNA
TRBV18	TRBJ1-4	-	13	-	CASSPPGGEKLFF	TGTGCCAGCTCACCGCCTGGAGGAGAAAAACTGTTTTTT
TRBV5-1	TRBJ1-1	TRBD1	15	-	CASSLPGGGNTEAFF	TGCGCCAGCAGCTTACCAGGGGGCGGGAACACTGAAGCTTTCTTT
TRBV7-9	TRBJ2-4	-	14	-	CASSLGYPKNIQYF	TGTGCCAGCAGCTTGGGGTATCCCAAAAACATTCAGTACTTC
TRBV10-3	TRBJ1-2	TRBD1	14	-	CAIRPGQGNYGYTF	TGTGCCATCAGGCCGGGACAGGGAAACTATGGCTACACCTTC
TRBV30	TRBJ1-4	-	14	-	CAWSTGTANEKLFF	TGTGCCTGGAGTACGGGGACGGCGAATGAAAAACTGTTTTTT
TRBV7-9	TRBJ1-1	-	13	-	CASSPGGNTEAFF	TGTGCCAGCAGCCCTGGGGGGAACACTGAAGCTTTCTTT
TRBV30	TRBJ1-1	-	14	few	CAWSTTTGRTEAFF	TGTGCCTGGAGTACGACGACAGGCCGAACTGAAGCTTTCTTT
TRBV28	TRBJ1-2	-	12	-	CASSSDSYGYTF	TGTGCCAGCAGTTCCGACAGCTATGGCTACACCTTC
TRBV6-5	TRBJ2-7	-	14	-	CASSYGTGGGEQYF	TGTGCCAGCAGTTACGGGACTGGTGGCGGCGAGCAGTACTTC
TRBV2	TRBJ2-1	-	11	-	CASSAQAEQFF	TGTGCCAGCAGCGCCCAGGCTGAGCAGTTCTTC
TRBV27	TRBJ1-2	-	13	-	CASGYKENYGYTF	TGTGCCAGCGGTTACAAGGAAAACTATGGCTACACCTTC
TRBV7-9	TRBJ1-1	TRBD1	14	once	CASSQWDRNTEAFF	TGTGCCAGCAGCCAGTGGGACAGGAACACTGAAGCTTTCTTT
TRBV2	TRBJ1-4	-	11	-	CASSLKEKLFF	TGTGCCAGCAGTCTTAAGGAAAAACTGTTTTTT
TRBV6-5	TRBJ2-1	TRBD1	15	-	CASRPGQGVFNEQFF	TGTGCCAGCAGGCCGGGACAGGGGGTTTTCAATGAGCAGTTCTTC
TRBV6-6	TRBJ2-7	-	13	-	CASSYRDPYEQYF	TGTGCCAGCAGTTATCGGGACCCCTACGAGCAGTACTTC
TRBV9	TRBJ2-5	TRBD2	15	-	CASSRWGGTQETQYF	TGTGCCAGCAGCCGTTGGGGGGGTACTCAAGAGACCCAGTACTTC
TRBV5-1	TRBJ2-1	TRBD2	14	once	CASTPGGEDNEQFF	TGCGCCAGCACCCCTGGGGGGGAAGACAATGAGCAGTTCTTC
TRBV18	TRBJ2-6	-	22	-	CASSPVVWRRVANLSGANVLTF	TGTGCCAGCTCACCGGTAGTATGGAGGCGTGTGGCGAACCTCTCTGGGGCCAACGTCCTGACTTTC
TRBV13	TRBJ1-2	-	13	-	CASSLGVVYGYTF	TGTGCCAGCAGCTTAGGGGTTGTCTATGGCTACACCTTC
TRBV6-1	TRBJ1-4	TRBD1	15	-	CASSAQGAWGEKLFF	TGTGCCAGCAGTGCACAGGGGGCCTGGGGCGAAAAACTGTTTTTT
TRBV12-5	TRBJ1-2	-	12	few	CASGPDHYGYTF	TGTGCTAGTGGCCCTGATCACTATGGCTACACCTTC
TRBV29-1	TRBJ2-7	TRBD1	14	-	CSVEETGQGREQYF	TGCAGCGTTGAAGAAACTGGACAGGGTCGCGAGCAGTACTTC
TRBV7-2	TRBJ1-2	TRBD1	15	-	CASSLGTVENYGYTF	TGTGCCAGCAGCCTCGGGACAGTTGAGAACTATGGCTACACCTTC
TRBV6-5	TRBJ2-4	TRBD2	15	-	CASSLAGGPRNIQYF	TGTGCCAGCAGTCTAGCGGGAGGGCCGAGGAACATTCAGTACTTC
TRBV30	TRBJ1-1	TRBD1	12	-	CAWKDRGAEAFF	TGTGCCTGGAAAGACAGGGGCGCTGAAGCTTTCTTT
TRBV19	TRBJ2-3	TRBD1	14	-	CASSIWTGTDTQYF	TGTGCCAGTAGTATATGGACAGGTACAGATACGCAGTATTTT
TRBV5-6	TRBJ2-5	-	16	-	CASSLPFSPAGETQYF	TGTGCCAGCAGCTTGCCCTTCTCTCCAGCGGGAGAGACCCAGTACTTC
TRBV7-8	TRBJ1-1	-	15	-	CASSSPGRENTEAFF	TGTGCCAGCAGCTCCCCGGGACGGGAGAACACTGAAGCTTTCTTT
TRBV4-1	TRBJ2-2	-	14	few	CASRFYSNTGELFF	TGCGCCAGCAGGTTTTACTCGAACACCGGGGAGCTGTTTTTT
TRBV4-2	TRBJ2-7	-	15	-	CASSQDRATFYEQYF	TGTGCCAGCAGCCAAGATCGGGCTACTTTTTACGAGCAGTACTTC
TRBV9	TRBJ2-1	-	13	-	CASSVETAGEQFF	TGTGCCAGCAGCGTCGAAACTGCTGGAGAGCAGTTCTTC
TRBV12-1	TRBJ1-5	-	14	-	CASSFEGRNQPQHF	TGTGCCAGCAGCTTTGAAGGGAGGAACCAGCCCCAGCATTTT
TRBV19	TRBJ2-6	-	13	-	CASHPSGANVLTF	TGTGCCAGTCACCCCTCTGGGGCCAACGTCCTGACTTTC
TRBV5-6	TRBJ2-7	-	12	-	CASSPGRYEQYF	TGTGCCAGCAGCCCTGGACGGTACGAGCAGTACTTC
TRBV11-3	TRBJ2-2	-	15	-	CASSRAPIGVGELFF	TGTGCCAGCAGCCGGGCCCCTATTGGCGTCGGGGAGCTGTTTTTT
TRBV2	TRBJ2-7	-	14	-	CASSERWGAYEQYF	TGTGCCAGCAGTGAAAGGTGGGGGGCCTACGAGCAGTACTTC
TRBV5-1	TRBJ2-5	-	12	-	CASRLAGETQYF	TGCGCCAGCAGGTTGGCAGGAGAGACCCAGTACTTC